This entry is about one TCR beta chain. This clonotype was counted ten times or more. What antigen it recognizes has not been identified. The input lacks base qualities; no much larger clone sits a single base away. The record originates from a study of neurological immune-mediated disorders (dated by TCRdb to between 2018 and 2021). Background on the whole study: Of the 35 or so multiple sclerosis patients, some 30 had relapsing-remitting MS and 3 had secondary progressive MS. The cohort comprised 68 subjects: some 15 HAM/TSP patients, around 34 multiple sclerosis patients and around 20 healthy controls. Alongside PBMC samples, the set of approximately 100 TCR-beta libraries contained longitudinal samples, technical triplicates, and paired CD4+ and CD8+ T-cell subsets that had been sorted. Peripheral blood TCR-beta repertoires from HTLV-I-associated myelopathy (HAM/TSP) patients, multiple sclerosis patients and healthy controls were compared by UMI-based sequencing. The full study reports these points: In phylogenetic analysis, the repertoires of 18 of 34 MS patients grouped into a cluster of related CDR3 sequences, which suggests a possible signature at the repertoire level. Expanded clones from different subjects shared no identical CDR3 amino acid sequences, which suggests that TCR-beta repertoires were private in all groups. TCR clonal expansion was highest in HAM/TSP patients and lowest in MS patients, with MS patients falling below even healthy controls. No association of the MS cluster with clinical or MRI features was observed, and the need for larger cohorts was stated by the authors.

Libraries from unsorted PBMCs were made from 2 million PBMCs kept in RNAlater at -80 degrees C until RNA extraction. The multiple sclerosis patients were enrolled in a US clinical protocol that evaluated disease progression with magnetic resonance imaging. Peripheral blood was subjected to Ficoll-Hypaque density gradient centrifugation to isolate PBMCs, which were then cryopreserved in liquid nitrogen. The CDR3, from cysteine to phenylalanine, totals 17 residues. The read is trimmed to its CDR3 DNA, 51 bases read in frame from base 1. Per the germline V gene (reference sequence), SEHNR is the CDR1 and FQNEAQ is the CDR2. V and J are truncated by 4 bases and 0 bases respectively, leaving an intervening sequence of 17 bases. cDNA was synthesized by template-switch 5'RACE using a primer carrying a 10-nucleotide random unique molecular identifier by which each TCR transcript was tagged. Over 170 million TCR-beta sequences, covering 15-18 subjects, were produced in each sequencing run. The RNeasy kit was used to extract total RNA. Using the KAPA Real-time Library Amplification kit, TCR-beta VDJ regions were amplified with primers for the TCR constant region and the 5'RACE anchor. Sample indexes and Illumina adaptors were added in a first PCR, and a second PCR then increased library yield. After Ampure bead purification, the TCR product of roughly 650 bp was size-selected on a 2% E-gel SizeSelection system. Library quality was checked on a Bioanalyzer, concentration was measured with Qubit, and libraries were quantified with the Kapa Library Quantification kit before pooling. An Illumina HiSeq 2500 sequenced the libraries paired-end 2 x 150 bp. To increase sequence diversity, about 25-31% phiX was spiked into each library pool. On the study's bioinformatics: Quality-filtered reads were processed with the UMI-based MiGEC pipeline, and over 85% of raw TCR sequences were removed by the MiGEC pipeline during error correction. IMGT germline references were used for aligning VDJ genes, and each clonotype was defined as a unique CDR3 amino acid sequence together with its V-J genes. Clonal expansion, Shannon diversity and CDR3 relatedness (CalcPairwiseDistances, ClusterSamples) were evaluated with VDJtools, and phylogenetic trees were built with CLCbio workbench. Clones with at least 8 unique UMIs were defined as expanded, with this threshold being based on coefficient-of-variation modelling across technical triplicates. TCRdb redid the processing of the public reads, applying fastp at Q25 and MiXCR, and retained in-frame beta chains. Identical CDR3 proteins give one entry, which carries the most common genes and DNA. TCRdb, not the original authors, processed these V and J calls. This sample is represented by just over 95,000 distinct CDR3 sequences; roughly 3.5% of them were singletons. The biggest ten clones account for 5% to 7.5% of the sample.

The receptor's source is a woman aged 18-29 years with multiple sclerosis. Source material: PBMCs. The chain is made from TRBV7-9 and TRBJ2-3, with TRBD1 perhaps the D gene, on 5 matching bases. This receptor carries the CDR3 CASSSRVSRPSTDTQYF. The DNA sequence is TGTGCCAGCAGCTCCAGGGTCAGTCGGCCTAGCACAGATACGCAGTATTTT.